Described below is a single T cell receptor (beta chain) sequence and its context. Its target is unknown. These data are taken from a study of Graves' ophthalmopathy and Graves' hyperthyroidism. Whole-study results and caveats: In blood, most expanded thyroid clonotypes above 0.001 frequency were also detected. The study's model predicted ophthalmopathy progression at 70.59% sensitivity and about 72% specificity.

Amplified TCR beta CDR3 regions were obtained using RNA transcripts as template. Amplification began with first-round RT-PCR using HTBI primers, then second-round multiplex PCR was performed. TCRdb re-analysed the multiplex PCR reads in MiXCR, keeping a single row per CDR3 protein. The sample shows around 1,000,000 distinct CDR3 sequences, less than 45% of them seen only once. Between the trimmed V and J ends, which lost 0 bases and 4 bases, there was a span of 10 bases. This CDR3 has 14 residues. Pregnant or lactating patients and those with other autoimmune diseases or uncontrolled infections were excluded. Symptoms, serum thyroxine and TRAb, thyroid ultrasound, and orbital computed tomography formed the diagnostic basis.

J is TRBJ2-7 and V is TRBV12-3 or TRBV12-4; a weak D match, TRBD2 (5 bases). Specimen: peripheral blood or thyroid tissue (not recorded which). The source is an adult man with Graves' hyperthyroidism. The CDR3 DNA reads TGTGCCAGCAGTTTAGCCGGACTGAATTACGAGCAGTACTTC. It encodes CASSLAGLNYEQYF.